The 24 T cell receptor beta chains presented below share a single source sample, sequenced in a study of CD8 T cells in ankylosing spondylitis (dated by TCRdb to about 2017). Overall study outcomes, separate from this receptor: A TCR beta motif made up of several highly homologous amino acid variants appeared to be characteristic of blood from ankylosing spondylitis patients.

Their specific antigens are unknown. The library relied on 5' RACE. The instrument given in TCRdb is Illumina HiSeq 2500. The public reads were quality trimmed at Q25 with fastp and then assembled into clones with MiXCR by TCRdb, keeping productive beta chains. CDR3 protein sequences are deduplicated, and each keeps its most common genes and DNA. The sample has approximately 300,000 distinct CDR3 sequences on record, 6.5% to 10% of them singletons. The leading ten clones occupy about 14% of the sample. The sample taken for sequencing was blood, either unsorted or a sorted T cell fraction (not recorded which). These receptors were taken from a male donor with ankylosing spondylitis.

This chain connects TRBV20-1 to TRBJ2-3; 9 nucleotides align to TRBD2. The V and J ends lost 6 bases and 6 bases, in that order; junction bases with no gene match: 13. Germline CDR1 is DFQATT and CDR2 is SNEGSKA (reference sequence). This CDR3 is built from 15 residues. CDR3 protein: CSAQTSGGLGDTQYF. The CDR3 region has the DNA TGCAGTGCGCAGACTAGCGGAGGCCTTGGGGATACGCAGTATTTT.

There are many counts of this clonotype. CDR3 sequence: CSVESLNNDPNSQFF. CDR3 DNA: TGCAGCGTTGAGTCCCTAAACAATGATCCCAATTCGCAGTTCTTC. This rearrangement joins TRBV29-1 to TRBJ2-1; D remains ambiguous. Looked up from germline, CDR1 is SQVTM and CDR2 is ANQGSEA. The CDR3 is 15 amino acids. V lost 3 bases to trimming and J lost 12 bases, with 24 bases between them.

The rearrangement links TRBV25-1 to TRBJ2-1; D not resolved. V was cut by 10 bases and J by 2 bases, with 12 bases left in between. Germline-derived CDR1 and CDR2 are MGHDK and SYGVNS. The CDR3 is 13 amino acids. CDR3: CATDNLAYNEQFF. CDR3 nucleotides: TGTGCCACCGACAATTTGGCCTACAATGAGCAGTTCTTC.

This clonotype appeared many times. The rearrangement links TRBV5-1 to TRBJ2-7; 7 bases align to TRBD1. Germline assignment: CDR1 SGHRS and CDR2 YFSETQ. Germline trimming cut 4 bases from V and 0 bases from J; bases unmatched to any gene: 7. This CDR3 contains 15 residues. The CDR3 loop is CASSPTGASSYEQYF. In DNA form, the CDR3 reads TGCGCCAGCAGCCCAACAGGGGCAAGCTCCTACGAGCAGTACTTC.

In its sample, this clonotype was seen a few times. The genes are TRBV29-1 and TRBJ2-5; TRBD2 matches at 10 bases. Germline CDR1 reads SQVTM; CDR2 reads ANQGSEA. After removal of 4 bases from V and 3 bases from J, the junction contained 2 bases not matched to a gene. CDR3 size: 13 residues. CDR3 protein: CSVGTSGKETQYF. In nucleotides, the CDR3 is TGCAGCGTTGGGACTAGCGGTAAAGAGACCCAGTACTTC.

V gene TRBV7-2 combines with J gene TRBJ1-5, with a possible D match to TRBD1 (6 bases). Per the germline V gene, CDR1 is SGHTA and CDR2 is FQGNSA. The V gene lost 0 bases and the J gene lost 9 bases, with 18 bases spanning the gap. The length of the CDR3 is 16 residues. The CDR3 DNA follows: TGTGCCAGCAGCTTAGCGGGGGGCCCGGGCAGTACGCCCCAGCATTTT. The encoded protein is CASSLAGGPGSTPQHF.

This clonotype has only a few counts. V usage is TRBV25-1 and J usage is TRBJ2-4; D might be TRBD2 (6 bases). This CDR3 has 15 residues. Germline V gives CDR1 MGHDK, CDR2 SYGVNS. With 9 bases removed from V and 1 base from J, the gap between germline ends came to 16 bases. The CDR3 bases are TGTGCCAGTGGGACCTTCCGGGAGGCCAAAAACATTCAGTACTTC. As protein: CASGTFREAKNIQYF.

This clonotype appeared a few times. V is TRBV6-5 and J is TRBJ2-7; the D gene is possibly TRBD1 (6 bases). V was pared by 2 bases and J by 5 bases, with 19 bases between. The CDR3 is 16 amino acids. CDR1 and CDR2 from the germline V gene are MNHEY and SVGAGI. This CDR3 is CASSYGPVRGKNEQYF. The DNA of the CDR3 is TGTGCCAGCAGTTACGGTCCGGTCAGGGGCAAGAACGAGCAGTACTTC.

The V and J genes are TRBV20-1 and TRBJ2-1; TRBD2 matches 10 bases. CDR1 is DFQATT, CDR2 SNEGSKA, per germline (reference sequence). The CDR3 totals 18 residues. The J segment lost 0 bases and the V segment lost 4 bases, leaving 12 bases of the junction unmatched. CDR3 amino acids: CSATGRLAGESSYNEQFF. CDR3 nucleotides: TGCAGTGCTACCGGGAGGCTAGCGGGGGAGAGCTCCTACAATGAGCAGTTCTTC.

This clonotype was detected only a few times. V and J are TRBV18 and TRBJ2-2; D gene uncertain. Trimming took off 1 base at V and 0 bases at J, with 3 bases between the two ends. Germline CDR1 is KGHSH and CDR2 is LQKENI. CDR3 length: 14 residues. The CDR3 DNA follows: TGTGCCAGCTCACCACTGCCGAACACCGGGGAGCTGTTTTTT. Its protein product is CASSPLPNTGELFF.

This clonotype was counted only a few times. The gene calls are TRBV12-3 or TRBV12-4 and TRBJ2-1; tentatively, D is TRBD1 (5 bases). The CDR3 is 15 residues long. Trimming took off 5 bases at V and 8 bases at J, with 19 bases between the two ends. The CDR3 sequence: CASSLRARGVDEQFF. CDR3 sequence (DNA): TGTGCCAGCAGTCTCAGGGCTCGCGGAGTTGATGAGCAGTTCTTC.

This chain connects TRBV7-8 to TRBJ2-3; no definite D call. Germline V lookup: CDR1 SGHVS, CDR2 FQNEAQ. The CDR3 extends over 14 amino acids. Trimming left V 5 bases short and J 2 bases short, with 11 bases between. The CDR3 reads CASSVPGPTDTQYF. For the CDR3, the DNA is TGTGCCAGCAGCGTACCGGGCCCCACAGATACGCAGTATTTT.

This clonotype was seen a handful of times. V and J are TRBV28 and TRBJ1-3; a weak D match, TRBD1 (6 bases). CDR1 and CDR2 (germline): MDHEN, SYDVKM. This CDR3 region has 15 residues. V was shortened by 4 bases and J by 0 bases, with 10 bases between the two germline ends. CDR3: CASSYQGHSGNTIYF. The CDR3 DNA sequence: TGTGCCAGCAGTTACCAGGGACACTCTGGAAACACCATATATTTT.

This chain uses TRBV18 with TRBJ1-3; D ambiguous. This CDR3 is built from 15 residues. V lost 6 bases to trimming and J lost 0 bases, with 12 bases between them. Germline CDR1 KGHSH, CDR2 LQKENI. Written as DNA, the CDR3 is TGTGCCAGCTCCCCTGGAGACTACTCTGGAAACACCATATATTTT. Protein sequence: CASSPGDYSGNTIYF. Filled out from reference TRBV18 and TRBJ1-3, the complete variable domain reads NAGVMQNPRHLVRRRGQEARLRCSPMKGHSHVYWYRQLPEEGLKFMVYLQKENIIDESGMPKERFSAEFPKEGPSILRIQQVVRGDSAAYFCASSPGDYSGNTIYFGEGSWLTVV.

In this sample, this clonotype turned up a few times. The chain uses TRBV5-1 and TRBJ2-4, with D possibly called TRBD1 or TRBD2 (5 bases each). This CDR3 has 15 residues. Germline-derived CDR1 and CDR2 are SGHRS and YFSETQ. V lost 4 bases and J 3 bases, leaving 14 bases between the germline ends. The CDR3 nucleotides are TGCGCCAGCAGCATCAGGGTCGGGGTCAAAAACATTCAGTACTTC. Its protein is CASSIRVGVKNIQYF.

The chain is built from TRBV19 and TRBJ2-1; D might be TRBD2 (5 bases). The CDR3 sequence is 12 residues long. Trimming took off 10 bases at V and 9 bases at J, with 16 bases between the two ends. Germline assignment: CDR1 LNHDA and CDR2 SQIVND (reference sequence). The CDR3 protein is CATRERRSEQFF. The CDR3 region has the DNA TGTGCCACCCGAGAGCGGCGCTCTGAGCAGTTCTTC.

V gene TRBV4-1 combines with J gene TRBJ2-7, with 8 bases that match TRBD1. V shed 2 bases and J 2 bases; nucleotides not matched to a gene: 5. This CDR3 is 15 amino acids long. The germline V gene has CDR1 MGHRA and CDR2 YSYEKL. CDR3 bases: TGCGCCAGCAGCCAAACACCACAGGGGGCCTACGAGCAGTACTTC. It translates to CASSQTPQGAYEQYF.

The chain links TRBV18 to TRBJ2-1; D may be TRBD1 (5 bases). CDR1 is KGHSH and CDR2 is LQKENI in the germline V gene. V was trimmed by 3 bases and J by 1 base, leaving 7 bases between them. CDR3 length: 14 amino acids. The CDR3 bases are TGTGCCAGCTCACCGACAGAATCCTACAATGAGCAGTTCTTC. Translation: CASSPTESYNEQFF.

The chain is built from TRBV7-9 and TRBJ2-7, with 9 bases aligning to TRBD1. With 5 bases clipped from V and 6 bases from J, the junction kept 14 bases outside the gene matches. Germline V gene sequence: CDR1 SEHNR, CDR2 FQNEAQ (reference sequence). The CDR3 contains 16 residues. This CDR3 reads CASSPPPGQGEFEQYF. Written as DNA, the CDR3 is TGTGCCAGCAGCCCCCCTCCGGGACAGGGTGAATTCGAGCAGTACTTC. The full variable domain, with the rest looked up from reference TRBV7-9 and TRBJ2-7, is DTGVSQNPRHKITKRGQNVTFRCDPISEHNRLYWYRQTLGQGPEFLTYFQNEAQLEKSRLLSDRFSAERPKGSFSTLEIQRTEQGDSAMYLCASSPPPGQGEFEQYFGPGTRLTVT.

On this clonotype: This may arise from a read error, as a much more abundant clone is one base away. The gene calls are TRBV3-1 and TRBJ1-1; D is ambiguous. CDR1 and CDR2 from the germline V gene are LGHDT and YNNKEL (reference sequence). Trimming cost V 1 base and J 0 bases, with 9 bases left between them. The CDR3 totals 15 residues. CDR3 DNA: TGTGCCAGCAGCCAAGCAACGGAGTTGAACACTGAAGCTTTCTTT. As protein: CASSQATELNTEAFF.

This clonotype was seen a few times. The chain joins TRBV14 to TRBJ2-7; D not certain. The length of the CDR3 is 14 residues. Germline-derived CDR1 and CDR2 are SGHDN and FVKESK. Trimming took 5 bases from V and 0 from J, leaving 11 bases between them. The CDR3 protein is CASSSRPFSYEQYF. DNA of the CDR3: TGTGCCAGCAGCTCCCGACCTTTCTCCTACGAGCAGTACTTC.

This clonotype was observed many times. The V gene is TRBV29-1, the J gene TRBJ2-1, with 13 bases aligning to TRBD2. Germline trimming cut 2 bases from V and 9 bases from J; bases unmatched to any gene: 7. The CDR3 is made up of 15 amino acids. CDR1 and CDR2 from the germline V gene are SQVTM and ANQGSEA. CDR3 amino acids: CSVEPLAGGPGEQFF. For the CDR3, the DNA is TGCAGCGTTGAACCACTAGCGGGAGGGCCGGGTGAGCAGTTCTTC.

A few counts support this clonotype. The chain carries TRBV27 and TRBJ2-3, with D perhaps matching TRBD1 or TRBD2 (5 bases each). The CDR3 sequence is 18 residues long. The germline CDR1 and CDR2 sequences are MNHEY and SMNVEV (reference sequence). V lost 0 bases and J 2 bases, leaving 18 bases between the germline ends. CDR3 amino acids: CASSLSIGGIYHTDTQYF. The CDR3 nucleotides read TGTGCCAGCAGTTTATCGATTGGGGGAATTTACCACACAGATACGCAGTATTTT.

The rearrangement uses TRBV10-3 and TRBJ1-2; D is possibly TRBD1 (5 bases). This CDR3 has 18 residues. The germline V gene has CDR1 ENHRY and CDR2 SYGVKD. V gave up 2 bases and J gave up 7 bases, with 26 bases separating them. The CDR3 reads CAISEPRAGGKALFGYTF. The CDR3 bases are TGTGCCATCAGTGAGCCCCGGGCCGGGGGGAAGGCACTATTTGGCTACACCTTC.